This T cell receptor beta chain was captured by sequencing in a study of blood T cell repertoires in COVID-19. The assay was immunoSEQ multiplex PCR, and TCRdb's table has in-frame clones only and misses some. The sample includes 150,000 to 200,000 clones, more than 65% of them seen just once. Participants were aged about 18 to 89 years from about two dozen US areas. Cohort placement rested on clinical history that participants reported themselves. The sequenced material came from PBMCs or T cells enriched from blood (not recorded which). The sequence derives from a man aged 45-60 years who had recovered from COVID-19.

The CDR3 DNA reads TGTGCCAGCAGCGTTGGGCAGGGTGCCTCCCAAGCTGAAGCTTTCTTT. Translating gives CASSVGQGASQAEAFF. The V and J genes are TRBV9 and TRBJ1-1, with D perhaps matching TRBD1 (5 bases). CDR1 and CDR2 from the germline V gene are SGDLS and YYNGEE. V lost 2 bases and J lost 6, with 20 bases in between. This CDR3 has 16 residues.